This TCR beta chain was identified in a study of cytomegalovirus exposure and HLA in healthy donors. Turning to the study itself: The early release's HLA-typed donors yielded approximately 82 million unique TCRs. Overall study results and limits: Being productive about 90% or about 30% of the time was typical of most TCR beta V segments in an earlier analysis. In a later analysis, TCR beta V- and J-gene trimming showed a link to a missense DCLRE1C variant. Common viral pathogens seemed, in a later analysis, to connect with several of the most significant clusters.

Germline V gene data show CDR1 as KGHSH and CDR2 as LQKENI. The CDR3 loop spans 13 amino acids. Trimming at V came to 5 bases and at J to 6 bases, leaving 5 bases not matched to a gene. As regards this clone: The target antigen is unknown.

A multiplex PCR was run with 60 Vbeta primers and 13 Jbeta primers. The repertoire was sequenced with immunoSEQ multiplex PCR; TCRdb's copy has only in-frame clones and lacks some. Found here are about 170,000 clones, over 60% of them singletons; the top ten hold 0.85% to 1%. The sequencing input was PBMCs. The V call is TRBV18, the J call TRBJ1-2; 8 nucleotides line up with TRBD1. The origin of this receptor is a woman in her 50s in good health and CMV-seropositive. CDR3 coding DNA: TGTGCCAGCTCATCGACAGGGGAGGATGGCTACACCTTC. Its protein product is CASSSTGEDGYTF. The entire variable domain, with the rest obtained from reference TRBV18 and TRBJ1-2, is as follows: NAGVMQNPRHLVRRRGQEARLRCSPMKGHSHVYWYRQLPEEGLKFMVYLQKENIIDESGMPKERFSAEFPKEGPSILRIQQVVRGDSAAYFCASSSTGEDGYTFGSGTRLTVV.